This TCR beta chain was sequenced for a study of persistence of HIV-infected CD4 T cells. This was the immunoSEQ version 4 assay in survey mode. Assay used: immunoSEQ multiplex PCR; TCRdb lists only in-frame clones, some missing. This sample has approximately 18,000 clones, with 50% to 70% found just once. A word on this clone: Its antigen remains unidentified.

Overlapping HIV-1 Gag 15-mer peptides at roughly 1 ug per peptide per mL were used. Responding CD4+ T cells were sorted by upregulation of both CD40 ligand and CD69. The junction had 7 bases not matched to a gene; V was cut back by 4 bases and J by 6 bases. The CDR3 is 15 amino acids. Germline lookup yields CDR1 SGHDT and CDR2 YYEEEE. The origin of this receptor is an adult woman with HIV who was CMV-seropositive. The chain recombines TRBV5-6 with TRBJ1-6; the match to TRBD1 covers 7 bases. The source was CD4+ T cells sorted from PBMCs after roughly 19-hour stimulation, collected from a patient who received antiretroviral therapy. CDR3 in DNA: TGTGCCAGCAGCCCCCTGGACAGGATTAATTCACCCCTCCACTTT. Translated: CASSPLDRINSPLHF.